The entry below gives a single T cell receptor (beta chain) sequence along with its context. The V and J ends lost 2 bases and 3 bases, in that order; junction bases with no gene match: 7. This CDR3 has 15 residues. Germline V gives CDR1 SGHRS, CDR2 YFSETQ. The data are from a study of shared clonotypes between healthy human individuals. In the study overall: Samples came from two female and a few male donors aged 18 to 49.

The protocol was immunoSEQ multiplex PCR, while the TCRdb copy is restricted to in-frame clones and leaves out a portion. The sample carries a few hundred thousand clones, about 69% recorded once. The receptor was derived from a man younger than 40 in good health. The chain recombines TRBV5-1 with TRBJ2-5; 7 bases are shared with TRBD2. The sequenced material came from memory CD4+ T cells sorted from blood. Subset in this sample: CD45RA-negative fraction. CDR3 amino acids: CASSFAGDVEETQYF. Written as DNA, the CDR3 is TGCGCCAGCAGCTTCGCGGGAGACGTTGAAGAGACCCAGTACTTC.